These 24 T cell receptor beta chains originate from one sample sequenced in a study of blood T cell repertoires in COVID-19. TCRdb keeps only in-frame clones here, not all; method: immunoSEQ multiplex PCR. This table has 280,000 or so clones, about 90% appearing once. The sequenced sample consisted of PBMCs or T cells enriched from blood (not recorded which). All receptors derive from a woman aged 50 to 65 who had been exposed to COVID-19.

The chain is built from TRBV27 and TRBJ2-2, with TRBD1 identical over 9 bases. The ends lost 3 bases at V and 6 bases at J; junction bases unmatched: 8. Germline V gives CDR1 MNHEY, CDR2 SMNVEV (reference sequence). CDR3 size: 16 residues. This CDR3 is CASSFRDREIAGELFF. DNA of the CDR3: TGTGCCAGCAGTTTCCGGGACAGGGAGATAGCCGGGGAGCTGTTTTTT.

This clone was picked up a small number of times. The chain has TRBV2 and TRBJ2-7; D gene unclear. The CDR3 runs to 11 residues. Germline V gene lookup returns CDR1 SNHLY and CDR2 FYNNEI. Trimming cost V 4 bases and J 1 base, with 2 bases left between them. The CDR3 DNA is TGTGCCAGCAGTGCGTCCTACGAGCAGTACTTC. Its translation is CASSASYEQYF.

The chain is built from TRBV6-2 or TRBV6-3 and TRBJ2-1, with D tentatively TRBD2 (7 bases). Germline loops: CDR1 MNHEY, CDR2 SVGEGT. This CDR3 comprises 17 residues. Between the trimmed V and J ends, which lost 5 bases and 4 bases, there was a span of 21 bases. CDR3 nucleotides: TGTGCCAGCAGTACCCGCGTGGGGGGAGGGGGTTACAATGAGCAGTTCTTC. Protein: CASSTRVGGGGYNEQFF.

The chain links TRBV30 to TRBJ1-1, with a possible D match to TRBD1 (6 bases). Germline CDR1 GTSNPN, CDR2 SVGIG (reference sequence). This CDR3 contains 16 residues. V was shortened by 4 bases and J by 5 bases, with 23 bases between the two germline ends. The CDR3 DNA is TGTGCCTGGACCGTACGGGTGGGGGGGCGGCGGACTGAAGCTTTCTTT. This encodes CAWTVRVGGRRTEAFF.

The V call is TRBV4-1, the J call TRBJ2-5; perhaps TRBD2 as D (6 bases). CDR3 size: 14 residues. Germline assignment: CDR1 MGHRA and CDR2 YSYEKL. Trimming left V 1 base short and J 1 base short, with 7 bases between. Written as DNA, the CDR3 is TGCGCCAGCAGCCAAGCACTAGCCCAAGAGACCCAGTACTTC. This sequence encodes CASSQALAQETQYF.

The V gene is TRBV5-1, the J gene TRBJ2-7, with a tentative D call TRBD1 (6 bases). There are 14 residues in the CDR3. CDR1 and CDR2 from the germline V gene are SGHRS and YFSETQ. Trimming pared 4 bases from V and 3 bases from J, leaving 14 bases between. As DNA, the CDR3 is TGCGCCAGCAGCATGGACCCGACAGGCTACGAGCAGTACTTC. The encoded protein is CASSMDPTGYEQYF. Full variable domain (missing parts from reference TRBV5-1 and TRBJ2-7): KAGVTQTPRYLIKTRGQQVTLSCSPISGHRSVSWYQQTPGQGLQFLFEYFSETQRNKGNFPGRFSGRQFSNSRSEMNVSTLELGDSALYLCASSMDPTGYEQYFGPGTRLTVT.

The chain couples TRBV5-6 to TRBJ2-2; 9 positions match TRBD2. V was pared by 5 bases and J by 4 bases, with 6 bases of the junction left unmatched. Germline V gene lookup returns CDR1 SGHDT and CDR2 YYEEEE. The CDR3 runs 15 residues. The CDR3, as DNA: TGTGCCAGCAGTAGCGGGGGTTACGCCACCGGGGAGCTGTTTTTT. As protein: CASSSGGYATGELFF.

V is TRBV27 and J is TRBJ2-2; 7 nucleotides line up with TRBD2. The V gene end was trimmed by 8 bases and the J gene end by 0 bases; junction bases not matched to a gene: 3. This CDR3 has 14 amino acids. Germline V gene data show CDR1 as MNHEY and CDR2 as SMNVEV (reference sequence). The CDR3 nucleotides read TGTGCCAGCCGGCGGGGGACGAACACCGGGGAGCTGTTTTTT. This encodes CASRRGTNTGELFF.

V and J are TRBV7-2 and TRBJ2-1, with 9 bases identical to TRBD2. Germline V gene data show CDR1 as SGHTA and CDR2 as FQGNSA. Losses at the gene ends were 0 bases for V and 8 bases for J; bases not matched to a gene: 8. This CDR3 has 16 amino acids. The CDR3 region is CASSLAFLAGFDEQFF. DNA of the CDR3: TGTGCCAGCAGCTTAGCTTTTCTAGCGGGGTTCGATGAGCAGTTCTTC.

The V and J genes are TRBV28 and TRBJ1-2; the match to TRBD1 covers 12 bases. Germline assignment: CDR1 MDHEN and CDR2 SYDVKM. V shed 5 bases, J shed 4 bases, and the junction held 17 bases outside the gene matches. This CDR3 spans 19 amino acids. The CDR3 sequence: CASSIPGPGTGGAGYGYTF. The CDR3 DNA follows: TGTGCCAGCAGTATCCCCGGGCCCGGGACAGGGGGCGCGGGCTATGGCTACACCTTC.

The chain carries TRBV30 and TRBJ1-2; 8 bases line up with TRBD1. Germline V lookup: CDR1 GTSNPN, CDR2 SVGIG (reference sequence). Trimming removed 3 bases from V and 3 bases from J; junction bases left unmatched: 6. The CDR3 runs 14 residues. The CDR3 loop is CAWRSGTGYYGYTF. CDR3 DNA: TGTGCCTGGAGGAGCGGGACAGGCTACTATGGCTACACCTTC.

The rearrangement links TRBV19 to TRBJ1-5; no clear D gene. Trimming shortened V by 3 bases and J by 4 bases, and 7 bases separated the two germline ends. Germline values: CDR1 LNHDA, CDR2 SQIVND (reference sequence). The CDR3 totals 13 residues. CDR3 nucleotide sequence: TGTGCCAGTAGTATGCAGGTTAATCAGCCCCAGCATTTT. Translating it yields CASSMQVNQPQHF.

CDR3 loop: CASSVTSGGEWETQYF. The CDR3 nucleotides read TGTGCCAGCAGCGTGACTAGCGGGGGGGAATGGGAGACCCAGTACTTC. This chain joins TRBV9 and TRBJ2-5; 14 bases fit TRBD2. There are 16 residues in the CDR3. The V segment lost 2 bases and the J segment 5 bases; nucleotides outside the gene matches: 5. Per germline, CDR1 SGDLS and CDR2 YYNGEE.

The chain employs TRBV27 and TRBJ2-3; a possible D gene is TRBD1 (5 bases). V was pared by 5 bases and J by 0 bases, with 12 bases between. The germline V gene encodes CDR1 MNHEY and CDR2 SMNVEV (reference sequence). The CDR3 consists of 15 residues. CDR3 coding DNA: TGTGCCAGCAGTCTTAGGGGAATTAGCACAGATACGCAGTATTTT. It specifies CASSLRGISTDTQYF.

The chain carries TRBV3-1 (or the pseudogene TRBV3-2) and TRBJ2-7; 9 bases map to TRBD2. This CDR3 has 18 residues. Germline assignment: CDR1 LGHDT and CDR2 YNNKEL (reference sequence). The junction had 14 bases not matched to a gene; V was cut back by 3 bases and J by 2 bases. The DNA for the CDR3 is TGTGCCAGCAGCCAGATATACTTCCACGGGACTAGCACCTACGAGCAGTACTTC. As protein: CASSQIYFHGTSTYEQYF.

The chain combines TRBV19 with TRBJ1-1; unclear D gene. Germline CDR1 is LNHDA and CDR2 is SQIVND (reference sequence). V was clipped by 6 bases and J by 4 bases, with 12 bases between them. The CDR3 spans 13 residues. The CDR3 DNA follows: TGTGCCAGTAGATCGTCGGGTTCCACTGAAGCTTTCTTT. Translation: CASRSSGSTEAFF.

The CDR3 sequence: CASSLSGGYNEQFF. In DNA form, the CDR3 reads TGTGCCAGCAGTTTATCCGGGGGCTACAATGAGCAGTTCTTC. The chain uses TRBV27 and TRBJ2-1; possible D gene TRBD2, 6 bases. This CDR3 region has 14 residues. Looked up from germline, CDR1 is MNHEY and CDR2 is SMNVEV (reference sequence). The V and J ends lost 0 bases and 3 bases respectively, with 6 bases between them.

The chain employs TRBV11-2 and TRBJ1-5, with 7 bases lining up with TRBD1. The CDR3 loop spans 17 amino acids. The germline V gene has CDR1 SGHAT and CDR2 FQNNGV. The ends lost 4 bases at V and 0 bases at J; junction bases unmatched: 9. The CDR3 protein is CASSSGTETYSNQPQHF. CDR3 nucleotide sequence: TGTGCCAGCAGCTCCGGGACAGAAACTTATAGCAATCAGCCCCAGCATTTT.

The chain has TRBV3-1 (or the pseudogene TRBV3-2) and TRBJ2-2; D might be TRBD2 (7 bases). V lost 0 bases, J lost 4 bases, and 18 bases lay in between. The CDR3 sequence is 18 residues long. CDR1 is LGHDT and CDR2 is YNNKEL in the germline V gene (reference sequence). CDR3 DNA sequence: TGTGCCAGCAGCCAAGAGGGGAGGGACACCCGGAGCACCGGGGAGCTGTTTTTT. Translation gives CASSQEGRDTRSTGELFF.

The chain joins TRBV6-1 to TRBJ1-2; TRBD1 is a possible D gene (5 bases). V was shortened by 7 bases and J by 1 base, with 19 bases between the two germline ends. The CDR3 is made up of 16 amino acids. Germline V gives CDR1 MNHNS, CDR2 SASEGT. CDR3 sequence (DNA): TGTGCCAGCACTAAAGCTGGGGCAGCTTATAACTATGGCTACACCTTC. It specifies CASTKAGAAYNYGYTF.

This clone has just a few counts. V is TRBV4-2 and J is TRBJ2-3, with a weak D call TRBD2 (5 bases). This CDR3 is 15 amino acids long. Germline-derived CDR1 and CDR2 are LGHNA and YNFKEQ. V dropped 2 bases and J dropped 2 bases, with 11 bases sitting between them. Here the CDR3 reads CASSQLREHTDTQYF. DNA of the CDR3: TGTGCCAGCAGCCAACTCCGGGAACACACAGATACGCAGTATTTT.

The chain uses TRBV12-3 or TRBV12-4 and TRBJ1-1; no firm D call. The CDR3 extends over 13 amino acids. Trimming took 5 bases from V and 1 from J, leaving 8 bases between them. The chain's CDR3 is CASSPMRNTEAFF. CDR3 nucleotides: TGTGCCAGCAGTCCAATGAGGAACACTGAAGCTTTCTTT.

In the case of this clone: In the same sample, other DNA sequences code for this CDR3. The chain is built from TRBV7-9 and TRBJ2-7, with TRBD1 matching over 8 bases. CDR3 length equals 14 residues. Per germline, CDR1 SEHNR and CDR2 FQNEAQ (reference sequence). Germline trimming cut 2 bases from V and 2 bases from J; bases unmatched to any gene: 2. CDR3 residues: CASSLPGGPYEQYF. The CDR3 DNA reads TGTGCCAGCAGCTTACCAGGGGGCCCCTACGAGCAGTACTTC.

The chain links TRBV3-1 (or the pseudogene TRBV3-2) to TRBJ1-6, with 7 bases identical to TRBD1. The CDR3 covers 15 residues. Germline V gene sequence: CDR1 LGHDT, CDR2 YNNKEL (reference sequence). V lost 2 bases and J lost 9; bases outside the gene matches: 7. CDR3 sequence reads: CASSQSTGLASPLHF. The CDR3 nucleotides read TGTGCCAGCAGCCAATCGACAGGGTTGGCTTCACCCCTCCACTTT.